Below, 15 T cell receptor beta chains from the same sample are listed, as sequenced in a study of PD-1 blockade in classical Hodgkin lymphoma. Assay: immunoSEQ multiplex PCR; the TCRdb copy retains only in-frame clones and omits some. The sample shows approximately 17,000 clones, roughly 80% of them seen only once. All the patients suffered relapse after autologous stem cell transplantation, and brentuximab vedotin exposure differed. Sequenced here: peripheral blood mononuclear cells (PBMCs), sampled at baseline. The receptor set was obtained from a human donor with classical Hodgkin lymphoma.

V is TRBV5-1 and J is TRBJ2-2; D remains ambiguous. The CDR3 has 14 amino acids. Trimming removed 2 bases at V and 2 bases at J, with 7 bases between. Germline V CDR1 and CDR2: SGHRS, YFSETQ. CDR3 amino acids: CASSLPDNTGELFF. The CDR3 region has the DNA TGCGCCAGCAGCTTACCGGACAACACCGGGGAGCTGTTTTTT.

This clone has just one count. The rearrangement joins TRBV6-5 to TRBJ1-2; D unclear. The CDR3 runs to 12 residues. V was shortened by 6 bases and J by 8 bases, with 13 bases between the two germline ends. Germline lookup yields CDR1 MNHEY and CDR2 SVGAGI. This chain's CDR3 is CASSIAGWGYTF. The CDR3 coding sequence is TGTGCCAGCAGCATTGCTGGGTGGGGCTACACCTTC.

The chain recombines TRBV21-1 with TRBJ1-2; the tabulated D call, TRBD1, remains unverified against the DNA. TRBV21-1 is termed a pseudogene. The CDR3 totals 14 residues. The CDR3 bases are TGTGCCAGCACCCCACAGGGGGCCAACTATGGCTACACCTTC. It encodes CASTPQGANYGYTF.

The chain joins TRBV15 to TRBJ2-7, with 10 bases identical to TRBD2. There are 16 residues in the CDR3. Germline V gene lookup returns CDR1 LNHNV and CDR2 YYDKDF (reference sequence). Germline trimming cut 0 bases from V and 4 bases from J; bases unmatched to any gene: 6. CDR3 sequence: CATSRDVAGGFYEQYF. In DNA, the CDR3 is TGTGCCACCAGCAGAGATGTAGCGGGAGGTTTTTACGAGCAGTACTTC.

The chain is built from TRBV11-3 and TRBJ2-2; D might be TRBD2 (5 bases). Germline CDR1 SGHNT, CDR2 YENEEA. V was clipped by 3 bases and J by 8 bases, with 10 bases between them. The CDR3 covers 13 residues. CDR3 sequence (DNA): TGTGCCAGCAGCTTTGTGTGGAGGGGGGAGCTGTTTTTT. This codes for CASSFVWRGELFF. The full variable domain, rest sourced from reference TRBV11-3 and TRBJ2-2, is EAGVVQSPRYKIIEKKQPVAFWCNPISGHNTLYWYLQNLGQGPELLIRYENEEAVDDSQLPKDRFSAERLKGVDSTLKIQPAELGDSAVYLCASSFVWRGELFFGEGSRLTVL.

This clone has a handful of counts. The CDR3 nucleotides are TGCGCCAGCAGCCAGGGGACGCTCGCGAACACCGGGGAGCTGTTTTTT. Protein sequence: CASSQGTLANTGELFF. J is TRBJ2-2 and V is TRBV5-1; TRBD1 might be the D (6 bases). This CDR3 is 16 amino acids long. Germline-derived CDR1 and CDR2 are SGHRS and YFSETQ. The V end was cut by 4 bases, the J end by 0 bases, with 13 bases between. The entire variable domain, with the rest obtained from reference TRBV5-1 and TRBJ2-2, is as follows: KAGVTQTPRYLIKTRGQQVTLSCSPISGHRSVSWYQQTPGQGLQFLFEYFSETQRNKGNFPGRFSGRQFSNSRSEMNVSTLELGDSALYLCASSQGTLANTGELFFGEGSRLTVL.

In its sample, this clone was seen a few times. This chain links TRBV7-2 with TRBJ1-4, with D unclear. V shed 1 base and J shed 7 bases, with 10 bases lying between them. CDR3 length: 14 amino acids. The V gene's germline CDR1 is SGHTA and CDR2 FQGNSA. The CDR3 spells CASSLGSGFEKLFF. Here the CDR3 DNA reads TGTGCCAGCAGCTTAGGGTCAGGTTTTGAAAAACTGTTTTTT.

This sequence joins TRBV7-6 and TRBJ2-7, with D hard to call. The germline V and J ends were trimmed by 2 bases and 5 bases, with 16 bases remaining between them. The length of the CDR3 is 15 residues. Germline-derived CDR1 and CDR2 are SGHVS and FNYEAQ. The CDR3 reads CASSLRVGLQNEQYF. The CDR3 DNA follows: TGTGCCAGCAGCTTAAGGGTTGGGTTACAAAACGAGCAGTACTTC.

V is TRBV4-1 and J is TRBJ2-3, with 7 bases matching TRBD2. J was trimmed by 4 bases and V by 6 bases; bases with no gene match: 10. The V gene's germline CDR1 is MGHRA and CDR2 YSYEKL. CDR3 length: 15 residues. The CDR3 loop is CASSPIGGRADTQYF. The CDR3 bases are TGCGCCAGCAGTCCCATTGGGGGGAGGGCAGATACGCAGTATTTT.

The chain employs TRBV30 and TRBJ2-7; 7 bases match TRBD1. Trimming cost V 4 bases and J 3 bases; bases outside gene matches: 0. The CDR3 covers 11 residues. Germline V lookup: CDR1 GTSNPN, CDR2 SVGIG (reference sequence). CDR3 nucleotides: TGTGCCTGGACAGGGGGCTACGAGCAGTACTTC. Encoded protein: CAWTGGYEQYF.

This chain uses TRBV5-1 with TRBJ2-3; maybe TRBD2 (6 bases). Germline-derived CDR1 and CDR2 are SGHRS and YFSETQ. Trimming left V 3 bases short and J 4 bases short, with 9 bases between. The CDR3 has 13 amino acids. CDR3 in amino acids: CASSSGVADTQYF. CDR3 in DNA: TGCGCCAGCAGCTCGGGGGTGGCAGATACGCAGTATTTT.

The J gene is TRBJ1-5, the V gene TRBV28, with TRBD1 as a possible D gene (6 bases). Germline V gives CDR1 MDHEN, CDR2 SYDVKM. CDR3 length equals 13 residues. Deletions cut 6 bases from V and 4 bases from J, with 10 bases between. Written as DNA, the CDR3 is TGTGCCAGCAGGGGGGGGCGAAATCAGCCCCAGCATTTT. This translates into CASRGGRNQPQHF.

This chain links TRBV28 with TRBJ2-7; 7 nucleotides match TRBD2. V lost 5 bases and J lost 0; bases outside the gene matches: 22. This CDR3 is 20 amino acids long. CDR1 MDHEN and CDR2 SYDVKM come from the germline V gene. DNA for the CDR3: TGTGCCAGCAGTCCCCTCCTACGCCCCCCTAGCGGTGAGAGCTCCTACGAGCAGTACTTC. Translation gives CASSPLLRPPSGESSYEQYF. The whole variable domain, filled in from reference TRBV28 and TRBJ2-7, reads DVKVTQSSRYLVKRTGEKVFLECVQDMDHENMFWYRQDPGLGLRLIYFSYDVKMKEKGDIPEGYSVSREKKERFSLILESASTNQTSMYLCASSPLLRPPSGESSYEQYFGPGTRLTVT.

The chain couples TRBV4-1 to TRBJ2-1; TRBD2 matches at 9 bases. CDR3 size: 15 residues. The V gene's germline CDR1 is MGHRA and CDR2 YSYEKL. V was pared by 4 bases and J by 5 bases, with 6 bases of the junction left unmatched. This CDR3 reads CASSRSSGTDNEQFF. The DNA for the CDR3 is TGCGCCAGCAGCCGCTCTAGCGGGACTGACAATGAGCAGTTCTTC.

This clone has more than one count but fewer than ten. The CDR3 reads CASSSRDGSYNEQFF. The CDR3 DNA reads TGTGCCAGCAGCTCCAGGGATGGGTCCTACAATGAGCAGTTCTTC. J is TRBJ2-1 and V is TRBV5-5, with D possibly being TRBD1 (5 bases). Trimming took off 3 bases at V and 1 base at J, with 11 bases between the two ends. The germline gives CDR1 SGHKS, CDR2 YYEKEE (reference sequence). The length of the CDR3 is 15 residues.